This is a list of T cell receptor beta chains from one sample in a study of blood T cells in healthy people across ages. TCRdb re-called the 5' RACE reads with MiXCR, one entry per CDR3 protein. The sample contains about 1,500,000 distinct CDR3 sequences, approximately 40% of which appear only once. Sequencing was done on a sample of blood. The source is a woman between 18 and 30 years old in good health. The CDR3 runs from the conserved cysteine through the conserved F or W. The order of the fields is D gene, clone size, CDR3 length, V gene, J gene, CDR3 DNA, CDR3 protein. The D gene is left open where the match is weak. Size values are once, few and many counts, or a class for expanded clones, and some rows have none.

>TRBD1|.|17|TRBV25-1|TRBJ2-3
TGTGCCAGCAGTGATTCTACCGGACAGGGGGGCACAGATACGCAGTATTTT
CASSDSTGQGGTDTQYF
>TRBD1|.|14|TRBV20-1|TRBJ1-6
TGCAGTGCTAGAGATCTGGACAGGTGGTCACCCCTCCACTTT
CSARDLDRWSPLHF
>.|few|15|TRBV27|TRBJ1-5
TGTGCCAGCAGTTCGGACATCGGGGGCAATCAGCCCCAGCATTTT
CASSSDIGGNQPQHF
>.|few|12|TRBV27|TRBJ2-7
TGTGCCAGCGTAGGGGGGGGATACGAGCAGTACTTC
CASVGGGYEQYF
>TRBD1|few|14|TRBV27|TRBJ1-1
TGTGCCAGCAGTGGACAGGGTGTGAACACTGAAGCTTTCTTT
CASSGQGVNTEAFF
>.|.|12|TRBV7-9|TRBJ1-1
TGTGCCAGCAGCTTAGCGGGGCGGCAAGCTTTCTTT
CASSLAGRQAFF
>.|many|12|TRBV11-2|TRBJ2-1
TGTGCCAGCAGCTTAGCTGCGGGTGAGCAGTTCTTC
CASSLAAGEQFF
>.|.|12|TRBV5-4|TRBJ2-1
TGTGCCAGCAGCTTCAGGGCGGATGAGCAGTTCTTC
CASSFRADEQFF
>.|.|16|TRBV28|TRBJ1-5
TGTGCCAGTAAGAACCTCAGGGTGGGAGGCAATCAGCCCCAGCATTTT
CASKNLRVGGNQPQHF
>TRBD2|.|18|TRBV5-6|TRBJ2-1
TGTGCCAGCAGCTTGGAAAAGGCTAGCGGGAGCTCCTACAATGAGCAGTTCTTC
CASSLEKASGSSYNEQFF
>TRBD2|.|16|TRBV3-1|TRBJ2-1
TGTGCCAGCAGCCAAGTGCGGCTAGCGGTTGACAATGAGCAGTTCTTC
CASSQVRLAVDNEQFF
>.|few|17|TRBV11-2|TRBJ1-1
TGTGCCAGCAGCTTAGATGGGAGAACGTCAATGAACACTGAAGCTTTCTTT
CASSLDGRTSMNTEAFF
>TRBD2|.|13|TRBV20-1|TRBJ2-7
TGCAGTGCTCCCTTGACTAGCTTCTACGAGCAGTACTTC
CSAPLTSFYEQYF
>.|.|13|TRBV9|TRBJ2-3
TGTGCCAGCAGCGTAGTAAGCTTGGATACGCAGTATTTT
CASSVVSLDTQYF
>TRBD2|.|14|TRBV29-1|TRBJ2-7
TGCAGCGTTGAACTAGCGGGAGTCACCTACGAGCAGTACTTC
CSVELAGVTYEQYF
>.|few|18|TRBV5-1|TRBJ2-7
TGCGCCAGCAGCTTGGAGCCTTGGTCAGCCCGTGGGTCCTACGAGCAGTACTTC
CASSLEPWSARGSYEQYF
>.|few|15|TRBV20-1|TRBJ2-7
TGCAGTGCTAGGGATAACGGAGGAGCCTCCTACGAGCAGTACTTC
CSARDNGGASYEQYF
>TRBD2|.|15|TRBV20-1|TRBJ2-7
TGCAGTGCTAGAGCGAGTAGCGGGAGGTTTGATGAGCAGTACTTC
CSARASSGRFDEQYF
>.|.|17|TRBV4-2|TRBJ2-5
TGTGCCAGCGGCCAAGTCATTCTGGGCGGTTACCAAGAGACCCAGTACTTC
CASGQVILGGYQETQYF
>TRBD1|once|16|TRBV6-5|TRBJ1-4
TGTGCCAGCAGATGGACAGGTGGGGCGGCTAATGAAAAACTGTTTTTT
CASRWTGGAANEKLFF
>.|.|13|TRBV29-1|TRBJ2-1
TGCAGCGTTGGAGGGGGGGGGTACAATGAGCAGTTCTTC
CSVGGGGYNEQFF
>TRBD1|.|13|TRBV20-1|TRBJ1-4
TGCAGTGCCGGGGGACAGTCCAATGAAAAACTGTTTTTT
CSAGGQSNEKLFF
>TRBD2|few|15|TRBV20-1|TRBJ2-7
TGCAGTGCTACTCCCCGGCTAGCGGGAGACTACGAGCAGTACTTC
CSATPRLAGDYEQYF
>.|few|16|TRBV18|TRBJ2-3
TGTGCCAGCTCACCAGACGGGGCGGAATTTAAAGATACGCAGTATTTT
CASSPDGAEFKDTQYF
>.|.|18|TRBV15|TRBJ2-3
TGTGCCACCAGCAGAGACTACGCCTCCACCATTCGAGGAGATACGCAGTATTTT
CATSRDYASTIRGDTQYF
>.|.|12|TRBV29-1|TRBJ2-1
TGCAGCGTTGGGGACTGGCTGATTGAGCAGTTCTTC
CSVGDWLIEQFF
>TRBD1|.|14|TRBV12-3/TRBV12-4|TRBJ1-1
TGTGCCAGCACCTCCCAGGGGGCATATACTGAAGCTTTCTTT
CASTSQGAYTEAFF
>TRBD2|.|17|TRBV5-1|TRBJ2-1
TGCGCCAGCAGCTTGGGACTAGCGGGTTTCCCTGACAATGAGCAGTTCTTC
CASSLGLAGFPDNEQFF
>.|.|15|TRBV5-1|TRBJ2-5
TGCGCCAGCAGCCCGTTCCCAGGAAACCAAGAGACCCAGTACTTC
CASSPFPGNQETQYF
>.|few|15|TRBV27|TRBJ1-2
TGTGCCAGCAGTTCTTTTGGGGGACCCAACTATGGCTACACCTTC
CASSSFGGPNYGYTF
>TRBD1|few|14|TRBV20-1|TRBJ2-7
TGCAGTGCTATGTTGACAGGGGGCGAATACGAGCAGTACTTC
CSAMLTGGEYEQYF
>.|.|15|TRBV6-5|TRBJ1-6
TGTGCCAGCAGTTATGCCGGCTCCTATAATTCACCCCTCCACTTT
CASSYAGSYNSPLHF
>.|few|15|TRBV12-3/TRBV12-4|TRBJ2-1
TGTGCCAGCGCCACAGGCGCCAGCTCCTACAATGAGCAGTTCTTC
CASATGASSYNEQFF
>.|.|14|TRBV5-4|TRBJ2-1
TGTGCCAGCAGCTTGGGAGGGACTGAGGATGAGCAGTTCTTC
CASSLGGTEDEQFF
>.|.|17|TRBV7-3|TRBJ2-1
TGTGCCAGCAGCTTAAATGGGGCTAGCCCCTTCTACAATGAGCAGTTCTTC
CASSLNGASPFYNEQFF
>TRBD1|.|14|TRBV5-1|TRBJ2-1
TGCGCCAGCAGCGCCGCTACCGGGACAGGGAAAGAGTTCTTC
CASSAATGTGKEFF
>.|.|15|TRBV7-2|TRBJ2-1
TGTGCCAGCAGCTTACTTGGGACGATCTACAATGAGCAGTTCTTC
CASSLLGTIYNEQFF
>TRBD1|.|13|TRBV5-1|TRBJ2-7
TGCGCCAGCCGCCGGGACAGCATCTACGAGCAGTACTTC
CASRRDSIYEQYF
>.|few|14|TRBV30|TRBJ2-3
TGTGCCTGGAGTGGTGACCCCGTTGCCGATACGCAGTATTTT
CAWSGDPVADTQYF
>.|.|15|TRBV4-1|TRBJ1-2
TGCGCCAGCAGCCAAGATGGCCAGATTAACTATGGCTACACCTTC
CASSQDGQINYGYTF
>.|once|18|TRBV14|TRBJ2-1
TGTGCCAGCAGCCAAGTCCACTCCCGAATAATATACTACAATGAGCAGTTCTTC
CASSQVHSRIIYYNEQFF
>TRBD1|.|16|TRBV11-1|TRBJ2-7
TGTGCCAGCAGCTTAGGGTCGGCAGGGACAGGCTACGAGCAGTACTTC
CASSLGSAGTGYEQYF
>TRBD1|.|15|TRBV12-3/TRBV12-4|TRBJ2-5
TGTGCCAGCAGCTCCGGGACAGGCGACCAAGAGACCCAGTACTTC
CASSSGTGDQETQYF
>TRBD2|.|15|TRBV5-1|TRBJ2-1
TGCGCCAGCAGCTTTACCGGGACTACACGGCATGAGCAGTTCTTC
CASSFTGTTRHEQFF
>.|.|15|TRBV11-2|TRBJ2-2
TGTGCCAGCAGCTTAGACCCCCTATCCGCCGGGGAGCTGTTTTTT
CASSLDPLSAGELFF
>.|few|13|TRBV29-1|TRBJ2-4
TGCAGCGTTTTTGGTAGCGGCGAAAACATTCAGTACTTC
CSVFGSGENIQYF
>TRBD1|few|13|TRBV29-1|TRBJ2-7
TGCAGCGTCACAGGGGGTGTTAGCTACGAGCAGTACTTC
CSVTGGVSYEQYF
>.|.|18|TRBV5-1|TRBJ2-1
TGCGCCAGCAGCTTGGCCCCCAGGGAGTCGGCAAGCTACAATGAGCAGTTCTTC
CASSLAPRESASYNEQFF